The T cell receptor (beta chain) under discussion was sequenced for a study of cytotoxic CD8 clonotypes in ibrutinib-treated CLL. Notes on the study in general: Private clonotypes, not public ones, expanded at ibrutinib response.

Regarding this clone: Its specificity is unknown.

Clones were sequenced by immunoSEQ multiplex PCR, and TCRdb holds only the in-frame ones, with some missing. The top ten hold roughly 3.5% of the sample, which has under 150,000 clones, 84% seen once. CDR3 length: 11 amino acids. Germline V gene lookup returns CDR1 MDHEN and CDR2 SYDVKM. V was pared by 7 bases and J by 9 bases, with 10 bases between. Genomic DNA in an amount of approximately 2 micrograms was extracted from cryopreserved PBMCs and used for the preparation of TCR beta libraries. The sample in question was PBMCs, obtained after 24 months of ibrutinib treatment. This TCR derives from a human donor with chronic lymphocytic leukemia. This sequence joins TRBV28 and TRBJ2-1; the D is unclear. The CDR3 spells CASTRVGEQFF. In DNA, the CDR3 is TGTGCCAGCACTCGGGTCGGTGAGCAGTTCTTC.